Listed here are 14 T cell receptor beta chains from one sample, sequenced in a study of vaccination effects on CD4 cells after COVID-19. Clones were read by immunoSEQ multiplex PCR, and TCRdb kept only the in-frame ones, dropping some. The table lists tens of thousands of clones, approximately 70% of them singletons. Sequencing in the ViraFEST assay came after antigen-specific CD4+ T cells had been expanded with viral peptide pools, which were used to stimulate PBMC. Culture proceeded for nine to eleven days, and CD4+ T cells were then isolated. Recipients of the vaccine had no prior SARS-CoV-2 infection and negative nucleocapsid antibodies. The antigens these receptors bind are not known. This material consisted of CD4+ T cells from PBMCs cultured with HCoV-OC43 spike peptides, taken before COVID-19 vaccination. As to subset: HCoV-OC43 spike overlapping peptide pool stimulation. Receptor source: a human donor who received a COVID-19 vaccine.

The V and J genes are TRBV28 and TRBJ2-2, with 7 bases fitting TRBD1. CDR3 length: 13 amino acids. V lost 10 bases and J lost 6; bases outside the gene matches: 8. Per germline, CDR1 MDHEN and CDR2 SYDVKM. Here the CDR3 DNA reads TGTGCCACCGCGGACAGGTCCGCCGGGGAGCTGTTTTTT. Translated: CATADRSAGELFF. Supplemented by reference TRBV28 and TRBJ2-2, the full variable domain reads DVKVTQSSRYLVKRTGEKVFLECVQDMDHENMFWYRQDPGLGLRLIYFSYDVKMKEKGDIPEGYSVSREKKERFSLILESASTNQTSMYLCATADRSAGELFFGEGSRLTVL.

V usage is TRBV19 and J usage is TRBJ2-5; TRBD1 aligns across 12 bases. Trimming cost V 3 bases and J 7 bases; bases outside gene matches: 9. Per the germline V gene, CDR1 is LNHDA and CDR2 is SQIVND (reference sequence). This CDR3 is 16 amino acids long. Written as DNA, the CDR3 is TGTGCCAGTAGTATCCCCCCGGGACAGGGGGCTGGGACCCAGTACTTC. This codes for CASSIPPGQGAGTQYF.

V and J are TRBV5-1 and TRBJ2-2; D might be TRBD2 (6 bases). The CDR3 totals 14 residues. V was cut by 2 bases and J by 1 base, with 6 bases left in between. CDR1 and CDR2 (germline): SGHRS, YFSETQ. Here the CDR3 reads CASSFGGNTGELFF. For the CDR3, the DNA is TGCGCCAGCAGCTTCGGGGGGAACACCGGGGAGCTGTTTTTT.

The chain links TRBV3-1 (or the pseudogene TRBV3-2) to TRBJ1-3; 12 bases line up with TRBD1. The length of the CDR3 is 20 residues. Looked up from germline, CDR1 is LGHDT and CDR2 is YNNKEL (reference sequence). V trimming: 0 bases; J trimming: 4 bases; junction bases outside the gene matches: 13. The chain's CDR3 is CASSQDWGTGGGFAGNTIYF. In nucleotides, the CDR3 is TGTGCCAGCAGCCAAGATTGGGGGACAGGGGGCGGTTTTGCGGGAAACACCATATATTTT.

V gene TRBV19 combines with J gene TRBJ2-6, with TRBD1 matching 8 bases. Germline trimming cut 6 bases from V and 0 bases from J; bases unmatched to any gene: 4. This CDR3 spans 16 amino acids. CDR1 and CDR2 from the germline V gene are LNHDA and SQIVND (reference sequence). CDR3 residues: CASRGQVPSGANVLTF. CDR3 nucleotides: TGTGCCAGTAGGGGACAGGTTCCCTCTGGGGCCAACGTCCTGACTTTC. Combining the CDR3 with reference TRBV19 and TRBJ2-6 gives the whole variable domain DGGITQSPKYLFRKEGQNVTLSCEQNLNHDAMYWYRQDPGQGLRLIYYSQIVNDFQKGDIAEGYSVSREKKESFPLTVTSAQKNPTAFYLCASRGQVPSGANVLTFGAGSRLTVL.

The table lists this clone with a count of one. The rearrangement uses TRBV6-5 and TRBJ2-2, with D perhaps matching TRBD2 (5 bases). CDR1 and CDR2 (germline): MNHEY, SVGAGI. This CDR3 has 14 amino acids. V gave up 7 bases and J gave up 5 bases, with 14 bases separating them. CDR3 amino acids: CASIRVGGTGELFF. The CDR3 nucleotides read TGTGCCAGCATCCGGGTGGGCGGGACCGGGGAGCTGTTTTTT.

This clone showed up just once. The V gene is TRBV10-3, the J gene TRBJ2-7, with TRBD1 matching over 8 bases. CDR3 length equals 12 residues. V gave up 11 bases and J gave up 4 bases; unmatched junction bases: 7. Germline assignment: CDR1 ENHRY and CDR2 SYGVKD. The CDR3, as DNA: TGTGCCGTCGACAGGGGCTCGTACGAGCAGTACGTC. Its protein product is CAVDRGSYEQYV.

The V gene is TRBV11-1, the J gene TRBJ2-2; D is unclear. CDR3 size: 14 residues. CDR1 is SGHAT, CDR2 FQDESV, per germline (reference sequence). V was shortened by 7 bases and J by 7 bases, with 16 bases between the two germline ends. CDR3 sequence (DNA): TGTGCCAGCACCCCGACAAGAACGGGCGGGGAGCTGTTTTTT. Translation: CASTPTRTGGELFF.

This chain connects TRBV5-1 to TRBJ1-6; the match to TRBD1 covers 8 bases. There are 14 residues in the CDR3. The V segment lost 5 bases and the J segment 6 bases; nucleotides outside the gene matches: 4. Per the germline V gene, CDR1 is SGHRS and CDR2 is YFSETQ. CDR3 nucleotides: TGCGCCAGCAGTTTAGACAGGGGTAATTCACCCCTCCACTTT. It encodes CASSLDRGNSPLHF. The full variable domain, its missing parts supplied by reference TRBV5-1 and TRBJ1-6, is KAGVTQTPRYLIKTRGQQVTLSCSPISGHRSVSWYQQTPGQGLQFLFEYFSETQRNKGNFPGRFSGRQFSNSRSEMNVSTLELGDSALYLCASSLDRGNSPLHFGNGTRLTVT.

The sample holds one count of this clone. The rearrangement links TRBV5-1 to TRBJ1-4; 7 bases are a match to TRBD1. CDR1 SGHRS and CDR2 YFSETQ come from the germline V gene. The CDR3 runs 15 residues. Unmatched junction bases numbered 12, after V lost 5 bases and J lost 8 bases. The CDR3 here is CASSEEGAWEEKLFF. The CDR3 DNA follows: TGCGCCAGCAGTGAGGAGGGGGCCTGGGAAGAAAAACTGTTTTTT.

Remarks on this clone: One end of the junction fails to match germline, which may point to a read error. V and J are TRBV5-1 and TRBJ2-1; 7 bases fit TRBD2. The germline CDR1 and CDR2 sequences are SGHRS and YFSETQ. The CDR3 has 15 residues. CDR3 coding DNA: TGCGCCAGCGGCTTGGGAGCGGGGCCGAACAATGAGCAGTTCTTC. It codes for CASGLGAGPNNEQFF.

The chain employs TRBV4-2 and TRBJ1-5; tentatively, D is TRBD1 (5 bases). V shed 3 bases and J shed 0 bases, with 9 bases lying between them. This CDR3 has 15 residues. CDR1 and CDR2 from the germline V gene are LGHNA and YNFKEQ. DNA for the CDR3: TGTGCCAGCAGCCAGGGGCAGAATAGCAATCAGCCCCAGCATTTT. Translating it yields CASSQGQNSNQPQHF.

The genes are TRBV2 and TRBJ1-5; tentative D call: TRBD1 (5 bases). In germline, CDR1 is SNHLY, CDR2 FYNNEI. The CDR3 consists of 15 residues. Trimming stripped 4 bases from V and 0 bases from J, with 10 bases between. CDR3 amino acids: CASSGDSLSNQPQHF. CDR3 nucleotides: TGTGCCAGCAGTGGGGACTCTCTTAGCAATCAGCCCCAGCATTTT.

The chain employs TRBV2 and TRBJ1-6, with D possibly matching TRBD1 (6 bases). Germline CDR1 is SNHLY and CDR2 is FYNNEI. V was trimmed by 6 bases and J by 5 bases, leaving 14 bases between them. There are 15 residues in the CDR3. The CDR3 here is CASRSRDTNNSPLHF. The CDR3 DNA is TGTGCCAGCAGATCCCGGGACACGAATAATTCACCCCTCCACTTT.